These 6 T cell receptor beta chains were sequenced from one sample in a study of OX40 agonist ivuxolimab in advanced cancers. The library was generated by the immunoSEQ multiplex PCR assay. TCRdb carries this immuneACCESS record with in-frame sequences only. Its versions omit some clonotypes, under half of them owing to an unresolved V gene in the studies checked, with the rest unexplained. The sample contains about 59,000 clones, more than 85% of them found a single time. The ten largest clones take up approximately 0.8% of the sample. The sample here was CD4+ or CD8+ T cells sorted from blood, taken in a trial of the OX40 agonist ivuxolimab. The source of these receptors is an adult with an advanced solid tumor such as melanoma, head and neck, liver or kidney cancer.

The J gene is TRBJ2-3, the V gene TRBV18; unclear D gene. CDR1 and CDR2 (germline): KGHSH, LQKENI. The V and J ends lost 2 bases and 6 bases respectively, with 6 bases between them. This CDR3 comprises 12 residues. The CDR3 DNA follows: TGTGCCAGCTCACCAGCTTCGGATACGCAGTATTTT. Protein: CASSPASDTQYF.

This rearrangement joins TRBV6-5 to TRBJ2-3; D gene unclear. The V gene lost 6 bases and the J gene lost 1 base, with 14 bases spanning the gap. The CDR3 spans 15 residues. In germline, CDR1 is MNHEY, CDR2 SVGAGI. CDR3 amino acids: CASSPEDVRTDTQYF. The CDR3 DNA is TGTGCCAGCAGCCCCGAGGATGTTCGCACAGATACGCAGTATTTT.

V is TRBV21-1 and J is TRBJ2-5; the table names TRBD1, a call not compared with the DNA. TRBV21-1 is deemed a pseudogene. The CDR3 has 17 amino acids. The CDR3 coding sequence is TGTGCCAGCAGCGGCCACCCCGGGACAGAATACCAAGAGACCCAGTACTTC. Amino acid sequence: CASSGHPGTEYQETQYF.

DNA for the CDR3: TGTGCCAGCAGCTTTGGGACAGGGTATTCCACCTTC. Translation: CASSFGTGYSTF. The rearrangement uses TRBV7-9 and TRBJ1-2; 9 bases are shared with TRBD1. The ends lost 3 bases at V and 13 bases at J; junction bases unmatched: 6. The germline V gene has CDR1 SEHNR and CDR2 FQNEAQ (reference sequence). The CDR3 has 12 amino acids.

A single count supports this clone. This chain uses TRBV6-1 with TRBJ2-7, with TRBD2 identical over 13 bases. Germline values: CDR1 MNHNS, CDR2 SASEGT. CDR3 length: 15 amino acids. Trimming removed 7 bases from V and 4 bases from J; junction bases left unmatched: 7. The CDR3 sequence: CASTGTSGVSYEQYF. CDR3 coding DNA: TGTGCCAGCACCGGGACTAGCGGGGTCTCTTACGAGCAGTACTTC.

The genes are TRBV18 and TRBJ2-3; D unresolved. Germline CDR1 reads KGHSH; CDR2 reads LQKENI. The CDR3 sequence is 14 residues long. V was clipped by 2 bases and J by 1 base, with 7 bases between them. The CDR3 coding sequence is TGTGCCAGCTCACCATCGGATCGCACAGATACGCAGTATTTT. Protein sequence: CASSPSDRTDTQYF.